This T cell receptor beta chain was identified during a study of graft-versus-host responses after intestinal transplantation. Study-level background: Recipients were given multivisceral, liver-intestinal, or isolated intestinal transplants. All recipients got anti-thymocyte globulin induction, then tacrolimus and steroids for approximately 3 years.

Turning to this clone: Its antigen remains unidentified.

The assay was immunoSEQ multiplex PCR, and TCRdb's table has in-frame clones only and misses some. The repertoire holds 20,000 to 25,000 clones, with about 91% as singletons. Trimming pared 8 bases from V and 0 bases from J, leaving 17 bases between. Germline V gives CDR1 LNHNV, CDR2 YYDKDF (reference sequence). This CDR3 comprises 15 residues. Whole-study results and caveats: Where graft-donor T cell macrochimerism was present, patients had high graft-versus-host to host-versus-graft clonal ratios in allografts. Marrow from the recipient contained GvH clones, some of which had appeared first in ileum or blood.

This chain uses TRBV15 with TRBJ2-7; D unclear. The sample here was PBMCs, taken just over 64 days after intestinal transplantation. This TCR came from a human patient who received an intestinal transplant, so some T cells may come from the graft donor. The CDR3 coding sequence is TGTGCCACCGCGAACTACGGGTCCAGCTCCTACGAGCAGTACTTC. It specifies CATANYGSSSYEQYF.